The source of this TCR beta chain is a study of identical twins. Regarding the study as a whole: Among beta out-of-frame sequences, excess sharing between twins appeared weaker. Insertions were fewer in abundant cord blood beta clonotypes, whereas memory repertoires showed none of this pattern.

A few counts support this clonotype. No antigen is known for it. The CDR3 runs 13 residues. Germline V lookup: CDR1 DFQATT, CDR2 SNEGSKA (reference sequence). The V end was cut by 4 bases, the J end by 10 bases, with 16 bases between. Template switching (which added a universal primer site) was used, and cDNA carried unique molecular identifiers. TCRdb reprocessed the 5' RACE reads with MiXCR, giving one entry per CDR3 protein. The sample includes about 700,000 distinct CDR3 sequences, around 6% of them seen just once. The sequence was obtained from a man between 18 and 29 years old in good health. Sequencing was carried out using naive T cells sorted from blood. This sequence joins TRBV20-1 and TRBJ1-4, with D perhaps TRBD1 (6 bases). The CDR3 loop reads CSANRQAGGKLFF. The CDR3 region has the DNA TGCAGTGCTAACCGACAGGCGGGGGGAAAACTGTTTTTT.